The 5 T cell receptor beta chains below come from one sample, sequenced in a study of blood T cells in healthy people across ages. The second PCR ran roughly 7 to 12 cycles with a sample-barcoded 5' primer and J-beta primers. TCRdb reanalysed the 5' RACE reads using MiXCR and keeps one entry per CDR3 protein. The repertoire holds roughly 860,000 distinct CDR3 sequences, around two thirds seen once, with around a quarter in the top ten. The sample taken for sequencing was blood. All receptors derive from a man aged 25-40 years in good health.

This clonotype has a handful of counts. The V gene is TRBV24-1, the J gene TRBJ2-1; D gene uncertain. CDR1 and CDR2 from the germline V gene are KGHDR and SFDVKD. With 1 base removed from V and 9 bases from J, the gap between germline ends came to 6 bases. The CDR3 spans 12 residues. The CDR3 nucleotides read TGTGCCACCAGTGATTTAGGCGGTGAGCAGTTCTTC. It codes for CATSDLGGEQFF.

The rearrangement links TRBV28 to TRBJ2-4; possibly TRBD1 for D (5 bases). TRBJ2-7 explains the end of the DNA better; the J call may be wrong. The CDR3 totals 14 residues. Germline-derived CDR1 and CDR2 are MDHEN and SYDVKM. The CDR3 DNA follows: TGTGCCAGCAGTTTCCCCCGTAGGGGTCGCGAGCAGTACTTC. It yields the protein CASSFPRRGREQYF.

The chain couples TRBV9 to TRBJ2-1; perhaps D is TRBD1 or TRBD2 (6 bases each). V was pared by 1 base and J by 0 bases, with 17 bases between. This CDR3 is 18 amino acids long. Germline V CDR1 and CDR2: SGDLS, YYNGEE. The CDR3 DNA is TGTGCCAGCAGCGTAAGCGATGCCGGGGGCTACTCCTACAATGAGCAGTTCTTC. As protein: CASSVSDAGGYSYNEQFF. Looking up the rest from reference TRBV9 and TRBJ2-1 gives the full variable domain: DSGVTQTPKHLITATGQRVTLRCSPRSGDLSVYWYQQSLDQGLQFLIQYYNGEERAKGNILERFSAQQFPDLHSELNLSSLELGDSALYFCASSVSDAGGYSYNEQFFGPGTRLTVL.

The chain recombines TRBV7-3 with TRBJ2-1, with D unresolved. V lost 1 base and J lost 2, with 9 bases in between. The CDR3 totals 15 residues. In germline, CDR1 is SGHTA, CDR2 FQGTGA. The CDR3 DNA sequence: TGTGCCAGCAGCTTAATGGGTTCCCCCTACAATGAGCAGTTCTTC. Its protein product is CASSLMGSPYNEQFF.

This sequence joins TRBV4-3 and TRBJ2-5; D may be TRBD1 (5 bases). Judging by the DNA end, TRBJ2-7 fits better; the J call may be wrong. The length of the CDR3 is 15 residues. CDR1 is LGHNA and CDR2 is YSLEER in the germline V gene. The CDR3, as DNA: TGCGCCAGCAGCCCATTTGCAGGGTCGGGTTACGAGCAGTACTTC. Translation gives CASSPFAGSGYEQYF.